The T cell receptor beta chain under discussion was sequenced for a study of T cell changes during pregnancy in multiple sclerosis. Clones were read by immunoSEQ multiplex PCR, and TCRdb kept only the in-frame ones, dropping some. The table lists about 40,000 clones, more than 85% of them singletons. Details on this clone: Its ends do not fully match the called genes, so a read error is possible.

CDR3 size: 14 residues. Germline loops: CDR1 SGHAT, CDR2 FQNNGV. The sequenced sample was CD8+ T cells from peripheral blood mononuclear cells, obtained in the first trimester of pregnancy. The chain uses TRBV11-2 and TRBJ2-1; TRBD2 aligns across 9 bases. The receptor comes from a female donor with multiple sclerosis, enrolled in a pregnancy study. The CDR3 is CAGSWRGGHNEQFF. The CDR3 region has the DNA TGTGCCGGCAGCTGGCGGGGGGGCCACAATGAGCAGTTCTTC.